This T cell receptor (beta chain) was captured by sequencing in a study of T cell responses to AZD1222 COVID-19 vaccine. TCRdb keeps only in-frame clones here, not all; method: immunoSEQ multiplex PCR. The sample shows roughly 110,000 clones, around nine tenths of them seen only once. Whole-study results and caveats: When two AZD1222 doses had been given, Spike-specific TCR breadth and depth rose.

With respect to this clone: The antigen is undetermined.

The sequence was collected from an adult in good health. The input for sequencing was peripheral blood, taken on day 0 of AZD1222 vaccination.

CDR3 coding DNA: TGCGCCAGCAGCCAAGACGCGACAGGGGAGAGGCAGTACTTC. Its protein product is CASSQDATGERQYF. This chain links TRBV4-3 with TRBJ2-7; TRBD1 agrees at 8 bases. V shed 0 bases and J 9 bases; nucleotides not matched to a gene: 7. The CDR3 runs 14 residues. Germline CDR1 is LGHNA and CDR2 is YSLEER.